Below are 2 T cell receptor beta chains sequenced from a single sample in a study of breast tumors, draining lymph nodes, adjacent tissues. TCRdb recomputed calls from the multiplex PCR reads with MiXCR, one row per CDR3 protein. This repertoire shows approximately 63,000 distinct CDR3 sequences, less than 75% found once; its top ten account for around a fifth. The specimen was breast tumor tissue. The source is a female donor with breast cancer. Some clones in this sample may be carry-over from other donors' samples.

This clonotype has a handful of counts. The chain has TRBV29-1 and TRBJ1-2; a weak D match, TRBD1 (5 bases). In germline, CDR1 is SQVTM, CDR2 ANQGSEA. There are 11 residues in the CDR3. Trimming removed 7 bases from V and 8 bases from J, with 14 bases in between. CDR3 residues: CSGDDSQGYTF. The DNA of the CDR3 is TGCAGCGGAGATGACAGCCAAGGCTACACCTTC.

The CDR3 DNA sequence: TGTGCCAGCAGCGCTGGACCGGGACAGGGTGGTTCACCCCTCCACTTT. Translating gives CASSAGPGQGGSPLHF. The chain uses TRBV9 and TRBJ1-6, with TRBD1 matching 9 bases. V shed 3 bases and J 9 bases; nucleotides not matched to a gene: 10. Germline CDR1 SGDLS, CDR2 YYNGEE. The CDR3 contains 16 residues.